Below are 26 T cell receptor beta chains sequenced from a single sample in a study of cytomegalovirus exposure and HLA in healthy donors. Sequencing used immunoSEQ multiplex PCR; TCRdb keeps in-frame clones, though not all of them. Among roughly 330,000 clones listed, roughly 87% were seen once. The sequenced sample was PBMCs. All receptors come from a woman in her twenties or thirties in good health and CMV-seropositive.

The count of this clone is one. The J gene is TRBJ2-3, the V gene TRBV30, with D possibly being TRBD2 (6 bases). The CDR3 loop spans 14 amino acids. Trimming removed 4 bases from V and 6 bases from J, with 17 bases in between. Germline-derived CDR1 and CDR2 are GTSNPN and SVGIG (reference sequence). The CDR3 coding sequence is TGTGCCTGGACCACCGGGACTCCTAGGGATACGCAGTATTTT. It encodes CAWTTGTPRDTQYF.

This chain joins TRBV5-5 and TRBJ2-7, with no clear D. This CDR3 is built from 11 residues. Germline V gene data show CDR1 as SGHKS and CDR2 as YYEKEE (reference sequence). Trimming took off 2 bases at V and 5 bases at J, with 5 bases between the two ends. CDR3 coding DNA: TGTGCCAGCAGCTTATTTAACGAGCAGTACTTC. It yields the protein CASSLFNEQYF.

A single count supports this clone. This chain connects TRBV11-1 to TRBJ2-7; D is possibly TRBD1 (7 bases). Germline V gene lookup returns CDR1 SGHAT and CDR2 FQDESV (reference sequence). Trimming pared 2 bases from V and 5 bases from J, leaving 16 bases between. CDR3 length: 15 amino acids. Here the CDR3 reads CASSLWAGGLNEQYF. Here the CDR3 DNA reads TGTGCCAGCAGCTTATGGGCAGGGGGGCTCAACGAGCAGTACTTC.

The rearrangement uses TRBV5-1 and TRBJ2-5; 7 bases line up with TRBD1. Per the germline V gene, CDR1 is SGHRS and CDR2 is YFSETQ. The CDR3 has 17 residues. With V trimmed by 2 bases and J by 0 bases, 10 bases remained unmatched. The CDR3 sequence: CASSFGGGQNHQETQYF. DNA of the CDR3: TGCGCCAGCAGCTTTGGTGGGGGACAGAACCACCAAGAGACCCAGTACTTC.

The chain recombines TRBV28 with TRBJ1-2; D unclear. In germline, CDR1 is MDHEN, CDR2 SYDVKM. V lost 10 bases to trimming and J lost 10 bases, with 16 bases between them. This CDR3 spans 11 amino acids. The CDR3 sequence: CATTSREVYTF. The CDR3 DNA reads as TGTGCCACTACCTCAAGGGAGGTCTACACCTTC.

This clone was counted only a few times. The chain combines TRBV4-2 with TRBJ2-6, with 7 bases lining up with TRBD1. The V and J ends lost 1 base and 2 bases, in that order; junction bases with no gene match: 8. Germline CDR1 and CDR2: LGHNA and YNFKEQ. CDR3 length: 18 amino acids. CDR3 DNA sequence: TGTGCCAGCAGCCAAGTCCCAGGGGGATCGGCTGGGGCCAACGTCCTGACTTTC. Protein sequence: CASSQVPGGSAGANVLTF.

V usage is TRBV27 and J usage is TRBJ1-2; the D gene is possibly TRBD1 (6 bases). V lost 3 bases and J 3 bases, leaving 11 bases between the germline ends. The CDR3 loop spans 14 amino acids. Germline V gene sequence: CDR1 MNHEY, CDR2 SMNVEV (reference sequence). DNA of the CDR3: TGTGCCAGCAGTTTGGGGGGGCCCCACTATGGCTACACCTTC. Amino acid sequence: CASSLGGPHYGYTF.

This chain joins TRBV19 and TRBJ1-2, with D tentatively TRBD1 (5 bases). The V end was cut by 1 base, the J end by 6 bases, with 9 bases between. This CDR3 contains 13 residues. Germline lookup yields CDR1 LNHDA and CDR2 SQIVND (reference sequence). This CDR3 is CASSIAGTDGYTF. CDR3 in DNA: TGTGCCAGTAGTATAGCCGGGACGGATGGCTACACCTTC.

The rearrangement uses TRBV27 and TRBJ1-2; D might be TRBD1 (6 bases). CDR3 length: 15 residues. Trimming pared 0 bases from V and 4 bases from J, leaving 12 bases between. The germline V gene has CDR1 MNHEY and CDR2 SMNVEV (reference sequence). CDR3 DNA sequence: TGTGCCAGCAGTTTATCGATTGCGGACAGCTATGGCTACACCTTC. Protein product: CASSLSIADSYGYTF.

This chain links TRBV6-1 with TRBJ2-7; the match to TRBD1 covers 9 bases. The J segment lost 0 bases and the V segment lost 7 bases, leaving 4 bases of the junction unmatched. The CDR3 runs to 14 residues. Germline values: CDR1 MNHNS, CDR2 SASEGT. This CDR3 is CASIPDRGSYEQYF. The CDR3 nucleotides read TGTGCCAGCATTCCGGACAGGGGCTCCTACGAGCAGTACTTC.

The chain carries TRBV2 and TRBJ1-4; possibly TRBD1 for D (6 bases). The CDR3 runs to 14 residues. Germline loops: CDR1 SNHLY, CDR2 FYNNEI. V lost 8 bases, J lost 7 bases, and 17 bases lay in between. CDR3 amino acids: CASGVRGVGEKLFF. The DNA for the CDR3 is TGTGCCAGCGGAGTCAGGGGAGTCGGTGAAAAACTGTTTTTT. Full variable domain (rest looked up from reference TRBV2 and TRBJ1-4): EPEVTQTPSHQVTQMGQEVILRCVPISNHLYFYWYRQILGQKVEFLVSFYNNEISEKSEIFDDQFSVERPDGSNFTLKIRSTKLEDSAMYFCASGVRGVGEKLFFGSGTQLSVL.

This clone appeared a single time. The chain carries TRBV25-1 and TRBJ2-1; 8 bases are shared with TRBD2. Trimming took 4 bases from V and 4 from J; bases not matched to a gene: 3. The CDR3 spans 14 residues. The germline gives CDR1 MGHDK, CDR2 SYGVNS. This chain's CDR3 is CASSAGGPYNEQFF. CDR3 sequence (DNA): TGTGCCAGCAGTGCGGGGGGGCCTTACAATGAGCAGTTCTTC.

The CDR3 DNA reads TGTGCCAGCAGCTCTCCCGCTGACTCCGGGACTACCTCCTACAATGAGCAGTTCTTC. Translation: CASSSPADSGTTSYNEQFF. V and J are TRBV7-2 and TRBJ2-1; 7 bases agree with TRBD2. Germline V gene sequence: CDR1 SGHTA, CDR2 FQGNSA. The CDR3 is 19 residues long. The V segment lost 4 bases and the J segment 0 bases; nucleotides outside the gene matches: 15.

The chain carries TRBV4-2 and TRBJ2-7, with 9 bases fitting TRBD1. With V trimmed by 0 bases and J by 2 bases, 2 bases remained unmatched. Germline-derived CDR1 and CDR2 are LGHNA and YNFKEQ. The CDR3 extends over 15 amino acids. The CDR3 sequence: CASSQDTGGAYEQYF. CDR3 bases: TGTGCCAGCAGCCAAGACACAGGGGGCGCCTACGAGCAGTACTTC.

The rearrangement uses TRBV11-2 and TRBJ2-2; D gene unclear. Between the trimmed V and J ends, which lost 2 bases and 2 bases, there was a span of 12 bases. Germline V gene lookup returns CDR1 SGHAT and CDR2 FQNNGV. The length of the CDR3 is 16 residues. The CDR3 loop is CASSLRPEINTGELFF. The CDR3 bases are TGTGCCAGCAGCTTACGTCCAGAAATAAACACCGGGGAGCTGTTTTTT.

Comment on this clone: The identical CDR3 is also encoded by other nucleotide sequences in the sample. The rearrangement joins TRBV18 to TRBJ2-7; no clear D. The V gene lost 0 bases and the J gene lost 2 bases, with 5 bases spanning the gap. From germline, CDR1 is KGHSH and CDR2 LQKENI. The CDR3 sequence is 13 residues long. This CDR3 is CASSPPSTYEQYF. The DNA of the CDR3 is TGTGCCAGCTCACCACCGTCAACCTACGAGCAGTACTTC.

V is TRBV30 and J is TRBJ1-2; 10 bases fit TRBD1. Germline V CDR1 and CDR2: GTSNPN, SVGIG (reference sequence). The trim removed 5 bases at V and 6 bases at J, leaving 0 bases unmatched. The CDR3 totals 11 residues. The CDR3: CAWDRGHGYTF. The DNA for the CDR3 is TGTGCCTGGGACAGGGGGCATGGCTACACCTTC. Combining the CDR3 with reference TRBV30 and TRBJ1-2 gives the whole variable domain SQTIHQWPATLVQPVGSPLSLECTVEGTSNPNLYWYRQAAGRGLQLLFYSVGIGQISSEVPQNLSASRPQDRQFILSSKKLLLSDSGFYLCAWDRGHGYTFGSGTRLTVV.

The chain joins TRBV5-4 to TRBJ2-3; 8 bases agree with TRBD1. This CDR3 region has 16 residues. Per germline, CDR1 SGHNT and CDR2 YYREEE (reference sequence). V shed 0 bases, J shed 2 bases, and the junction held 5 bases outside the gene matches. The CDR3 region is CASSLAAGGSTDTQYF. The CDR3 DNA follows: TGTGCCAGCAGCTTGGCCGCAGGGGGCTCCACAGATACGCAGTATTTT. Full variable domain (outside the CDR3, taken from reference TRBV5-4 and TRBJ2-3): ETGVTQSPTHLIKTRGQQVTLRCSSQSGHNTVSWYQQALGQGPQFIFQYYREEENGRGNFPPRFSGLQFPNYSSELNVNALELDDSALYLCASSLAAGGSTDTQYFGPGTRLTVL.

The chain is built from TRBV15 and TRBJ2-7; 9 positions match TRBD1. The CDR3 has 21 residues. Germline lookup yields CDR1 LNHNV and CDR2 YYDKDF (reference sequence). V lost 0 bases, J lost 4 bases, and 22 bases stayed unmatched. DNA for the CDR3: TGTGCCACCAGCAGAGATCGACTACTCAATCAGAAACAGGGGGCCTTGTACGAGCAGTACTTC. The encoded protein is CATSRDRLLNQKQGALYEQYF.

This chain links TRBV30 with TRBJ2-7, with 8 bases lining up with TRBD1. Germline V gene sequence: CDR1 GTSNPN, CDR2 SVGIG (reference sequence). CDR3 length: 14 amino acids. J gave up 7 bases and V 3 bases, and 11 bases lay outside the gene matches. CDR3 sequence (DNA): TGTGCCTGGAGCCGAATGGACAGGGCTAATGAGCAGTACTTC. It codes for CAWSRMDRANEQYF.

This chain links TRBV4-2 with TRBJ1-1; the match to TRBD1 covers 8 bases. Losses at the gene ends were 4 bases for V and 6 bases for J; bases not matched to a gene: 10. CDR3 size: 15 residues. Germline loops: CDR1 LGHNA, CDR2 YNFKEQ. CDR3 DNA sequence: TGTGCCAGCAGCCCCCCAGGGGGCCTGACGGCTGAAGCTTTCTTT. It encodes CASSPPGGLTAEAFF.

The V and J genes are TRBV19 and TRBJ2-7; D is undetermined. The germline V gene encodes CDR1 LNHDA and CDR2 SQIVND (reference sequence). V dropped 4 bases and J dropped 6 bases, with 16 bases sitting between them. The CDR3 spans 14 residues. The CDR3 loop reads CASSRSPAVAEQYF. CDR3 DNA sequence: TGTGCCAGTAGTAGGTCCCCGGCGGTAGCCGAGCAGTACTTC.

This chain uses TRBV27 with TRBJ1-2; a weak D match, TRBD1 (6 bases). Trimming removed 0 bases at V and 0 bases at J, with 23 bases between. This CDR3 is 20 amino acids long. The germline V gene encodes CDR1 MNHEY and CDR2 SMNVEV (reference sequence). CDR3 nucleotides: TGTGCCAGCAGTTTATCGGGTGGGGCCACAGGGCTGAACACTAACTATGGCTACACCTTC. It codes for CASSLSGGATGLNTNYGYTF.

The genes are TRBV4-3 and TRBJ2-7, with a possible D match to TRBD1 (6 bases). Per the germline V gene, CDR1 is LGHNA and CDR2 is YSLEER. V lost 5 bases to trimming and J lost 1 base, with 12 bases between them. The CDR3 loop spans 14 amino acids. CDR3 in amino acids: CASSSVRGSYEQYF. The CDR3 coding sequence is TGCGCCAGCAGCTCAGTAAGGGGGTCCTACGAGCAGTACTTC.

The V and J genes are TRBV5-1 and TRBJ1-2; D may be TRBD1 (5 bases). Between the trimmed V and J ends, which lost 0 bases and 8 bases, there was a span of 11 bases. The CDR3 spans 13 residues. The germline V gene encodes CDR1 SGHRS and CDR2 YFSETQ. This chain's CDR3 is CASSLAGRGGYTF. CDR3 sequence (DNA): TGCGCCAGCAGCTTGGCCGGGAGGGGAGGCTACACCTTC. Full variable domain (remainder filled in from reference TRBV5-1 and TRBJ1-2): KAGVTQTPRYLIKTRGQQVTLSCSPISGHRSVSWYQQTPGQGLQFLFEYFSETQRNKGNFPGRFSGRQFSNSRSEMNVSTLELGDSALYLCASSLAGRGGYTFGSGTRLTVV.

V is TRBV6-1 and J is TRBJ2-7; D might be TRBD2 (6 bases). In germline, CDR1 is MNHNS, CDR2 SASEGT. The CDR3 runs 14 residues. V was clipped by 4 bases and J by 3 bases, with 13 bases between them. The DNA of the CDR3 is TGTGCCAGCAGTGTAGGACGGGAGAACTACGAGCAGTACTTC. Translation: CASSVGRENYEQYF.